A selection of T cell receptor beta chains follows, all from one sample in a study of blood T cells in healthy people across ages. One entry per CDR3 protein results from TCRdb running MiXCR on the 5' RACE reads. Of roughly 1,700,000 distinct CDR3 sequences in the sample, 25% to 30% were seen once. The sample taken for sequencing was blood. The receptors stem from a woman aged 25 to 39 in good health. The CDR3 runs from the conserved cysteine through the conserved F or W. The D gene is left open where the match is weak. Size is stated for part of the rows, as once, few or many counts, or as a class when the clone is expanded.

J gene,V gene,D gene,clone size,CDR3 DNA,CDR3 protein
TRBJ1-5,TRBV28,.,.,TGTGCCAGCAGTCGGCCAGGGCCCCAGCCCCAGCATTTT,CASSRPGPQPQHF
TRBJ1-5,TRBV12-3/TRBV12-4,.,few,TGTGCCAGCAGTCTAGGGGGGACCCTCAATCAGCCCCAGCATTTT,CASSLGGTLNQPQHF
TRBJ1-3,TRBV18,.,once,TGTGCCAGCTCACCAGAGGGATATGGAAACACCATATATTTT,CASSPEGYGNTIYF
TRBJ1-1,TRBV5-1,TRBD1,few,TGCGCCAGCAGCTTGGGAGACAGGGGTCCCGGTGAAGCTTTCTTT,CASSLGDRGPGEAFF
TRBJ2-3,TRBV24-1,TRBD2,few,TGTGCCACCAGTGCACCGGGAGGGGGAGGCACAGATACGCAGTATTTT,CATSAPGGGGTDTQYF
TRBJ2-3,TRBV24-1,TRBD2,few,TGTGCCACCAGTGATTCGTTGACGGGAGGGCTGGATACGCAGTATTTT,CATSDSLTGGLDTQYF
TRBJ2-1,TRBV12-3/TRBV12-4,.,.,TGTGCCAGCAGTCTCCTCCCCGGGAGCTCCTACAATGAGCAGTTCTTC,CASSLLPGSSYNEQFF
TRBJ2-5,TRBV29-1,.,.,TGCCTCGGGACACACGGCAATGAGCAGTACTTC,CLGTHGNEQYF
TRBJ2-3,TRBV2,.,.,TGTGCCAGCAGTGAACTAGCCTGGAGGGATACGCAGTATTTT,CASSELAWRDTQYF
TRBJ2-1,TRBV6-1,TRBD2,many,TGTGCCAGCAGCATGTCGGGGGGGCCTACTTACAATGAGCAGTTCTTC,CASSMSGGPTYNEQFF
TRBJ1-1,TRBV7-2,.,.,TGTGCCAGCAGCATCCTACAGGGTACTGAAGCTTTCTTT,CASSILQGTEAFF
TRBJ2-3,TRBV20-1,TRBD1,.,TGCAGTGCTGAAACCACGTCTAATCGACAGGGGCATATTAGAGATACGCAGTATTTT,CSAETTSNRQGHIRDTQYF
TRBJ1-5,TRBV12-3/TRBV12-4,.,.,TGTGCCAGCAGAATTCAGACAGCGAGCGATCAGCCCCAGCATTTT,CASRIQTASDQPQHF
TRBJ1-6,TRBV27,.,few,TGTGCCAGCAGAGTAGTCAACAGGATCTCACCCCTCCACTTT,CASRVVNRISPLHF
TRBJ1-5,TRBV18,TRBD1,.,TGTGCCAGCTCACCAGGCAGGGGGGAACAGCCCCAGCATTTT,CASSPGRGEQPQHF
TRBJ1-1,TRBV20-1,TRBD1,many,TGCAGTGCCCTAAGACAGGGGGGAAAGAACACTGAAGCTTTCTTT,CSALRQGGKNTEAFF
TRBJ2-5,TRBV3-1,.,.,TGTGCCAGCAGCCGTGCACTCCAAGCGGAGACCCAGTACTTC,CASSRALQAETQYF
TRBJ1-6,TRBV18,.,few,TGTGCCAGCTCAACAGGCACAAATTCACCCCTCCACTTT,CASSTGTNSPLHF
TRBJ2-1,TRBV5-1,TRBD2,few,TGCGCCAGCAGCCCGGGCGAGCGGGGCCCTGGCGATGAGCAGTTCTTC,CASSPGERGPGDEQFF
TRBJ2-7,TRBV6-5,.,.,TGTACCAGCAGTTACTCTCACGAGGGATATTACGAGCAGTACTTC,CTSSYSHEGYYEQYF